Each of the 28 T cell receptor beta chains below was sequenced from the same sample in a study of blood T cell repertoires in COVID-19. Repertoires were generated with immunoSEQ multiplex PCR, while TCRdb's copy carries only in-frame clones and drops some. The sample carries more than 15,000 clones, roughly 84% recorded once. What was sequenced was peripheral blood. The receptor source for this set is a man aged 35 to 55 with active COVID-19.

This sequence joins TRBV5-4 and TRBJ2-5; perhaps TRBD1 as D (5 bases). CDR3 length: 13 residues. The germline V and J ends were trimmed by 0 bases and 10 bases, with 13 bases remaining between them. Germline V gene lookup returns CDR1 SGHNT and CDR2 YYREEE (reference sequence). CDR3 loop: CASSLVGQKVQYF. The DNA for the CDR3 is TGTGCCAGCAGCTTGGTGGGGCAGAAGGTCCAGTACTTC.

This rearrangement joins TRBV13 to TRBJ2-7; 13 nucleotides line up with TRBD2. CDR3 length: 16 residues. V lost 5 bases, J lost 3 bases, and 7 bases stayed unmatched. Germline CDR1 reads PRHDT; CDR2 reads FYEKMQ (reference sequence). This chain's CDR3 is CASSPTGLAGIYEQYF. CDR3 DNA sequence: TGTGCCAGCAGCCCCACGGGACTAGCGGGGATCTACGAGCAGTACTTC.

The table lists this clone with a count of one. This chain connects TRBV18 to TRBJ2-3; D gene ambiguous. V dropped 1 base and J dropped 0 bases, with 5 bases sitting between them. Germline V gives CDR1 KGHSH, CDR2 LQKENI. The CDR3 consists of 14 residues. The CDR3 nucleotides read TGTGCCAGCTCACCACAGACTAGCACAGATACGCAGTATTTT. Its protein is CASSPQTSTDTQYF.

The chain has TRBV7-9 and TRBJ1-6; possibly TRBD1 for D (5 bases). CDR1 is SEHNR and CDR2 is FQNEAQ in the germline V gene (reference sequence). V was pared by 5 bases and J by 8 bases, with 19 bases between. The length of the CDR3 is 16 residues. In DNA, the CDR3 is TGTGCCAGCAGCAACCCTGTGGGGGGGGTAGATTCACCCCTCCACTTT. Translating it yields CASSNPVGGVDSPLHF.

The rearrangement links TRBV24-1 to TRBJ2-1; D is unresolved. Between the trimmed V and J ends, which lost 3 bases and 9 bases, there was a span of 8 bases. Per the germline V gene, CDR1 is KGHDR and CDR2 is SFDVKD. The CDR3 contains 12 residues. CDR3 region: CATSDPGGEQFF. In DNA, the CDR3 is TGTGCCACCAGTGATCCGGGTGGTGAGCAGTTCTTC.

The V gene is TRBV30, the J gene TRBJ1-3; D remains ambiguous. V lost 2 bases and J 0 bases, leaving 5 bases between the germline ends. Germline V gene data show CDR1 as GTSNPN and CDR2 as SVGIG (reference sequence). CDR3 size: 13 residues. CDR3 in amino acids: CAWSTSSGNTIYF. DNA for the CDR3: TGTGCCTGGAGTACATCCTCTGGAAACACCATATATTTT.

The chain uses TRBV6-4 and TRBJ2-2, with TRBD2 identical over 11 bases. The V segment lost 6 bases and the J segment 7 bases; nucleotides outside the gene matches: 4. CDR1 MRHNA and CDR2 SNTAGT come from the germline V gene. CDR3 length equals 14 residues. The CDR3 here is CASRRLAGGGELFF. CDR3 nucleotide sequence: TGTGCCAGCAGAAGGCTAGCGGGAGGCGGGGAGCTGTTTTTT.

The rearrangement uses TRBV7-6 and TRBJ2-1; 10 positions agree with TRBD2. CDR1 and CDR2 from the germline V gene are SGHVS and FNYEAQ. The CDR3 length is 15 residues. V shed 2 bases, J shed 9 bases, and the junction held 7 bases outside the gene matches. The CDR3 reads CASSLTPSGSVEQFF. The CDR3 DNA follows: TGTGCCAGCAGCTTAACTCCTAGCGGGAGCGTTGAGCAGTTCTTC. Full variable domain (remainder filled in from reference TRBV7-6 and TRBJ2-1): GAGVSQSPRYKVTKRGQDVALRCDPISGHVSLYWYRQALGQGPEFLTYFNYEAQQDKSGLPNDRFSAERPEGSISTLTIQRTEQRDSAMYRCASSLTPSGSVEQFFGPGTRLTVL.

The V call is TRBV7-9, the J call TRBJ2-1; D gene uncertain. There are 11 residues in the CDR3. Germline V gives CDR1 SEHNR, CDR2 FQNEAQ (reference sequence). Trimming cost V 3 bases and J 8 bases, with 5 bases left between them. CDR3: CASSFSDEQFF. As DNA, the CDR3 is TGTGCCAGCAGCTTTAGTGATGAGCAGTTCTTC.

The rearrangement joins TRBV7-2 to TRBJ1-1, with 10 bases fitting TRBD1. CDR1 SGHTA and CDR2 FQGNSA come from the germline V gene. The junction had 8 bases not matched to a gene; V was cut back by 3 bases and J by 10 bases. The CDR3 contains 14 residues. The DNA of the CDR3 is TGTGCCAGCAGCTTGACAGGGGGCCAACGCACAGCTTTCTTT. Residues: CASSLTGGQRTAFF.

The V gene is TRBV6-1, the J gene TRBJ2-7; D gene ambiguous. Germline assignment: CDR1 MNHNS and CDR2 SASEGT. The CDR3 runs 13 residues. Trimming shortened V by 2 bases and J by 8 bases, and 13 bases separated the two germline ends. In DNA form, the CDR3 reads TGTGCCAGCAGTGAAACCCACTTTCCCCAGCAGTACTTC. As protein: CASSETHFPQQYF.

This clone is a singleton in its sample. This chain connects TRBV18 to TRBJ2-1; 7 nucleotides line up with TRBD2. This CDR3 is built from 16 residues. Looked up from germline, CDR1 is KGHSH and CDR2 is LQKENI. V was pared by 3 bases and J by 7 bases, with 12 bases of the junction left unmatched. CDR3 residues: CASSPSGGSFANEQFF. The CDR3 DNA sequence: TGTGCCAGCTCACCCTCCGGGGGGTCCTTTGCGAATGAGCAGTTCTTC.

The chain combines TRBV6-2 or TRBV6-3 with TRBJ1-5; tentative D call: TRBD1 (6 bases). This CDR3 is 16 amino acids long. Per the germline V gene, CDR1 is MNHEY and CDR2 is SVGEGT. With 0 bases removed from V and 1 base from J, the gap between germline ends came to 10 bases. The CDR3 DNA reads as TGTGCCAGCAGTTACTCGAGACAGGAGAGCAATCAGCCCCAGCATTTT. Its translation is CASSYSRQESNQPQHF.

The V gene is TRBV7-6, the J gene TRBJ2-7; 11 bases fit TRBD2. Germline V CDR1 and CDR2: SGHVS, FNYEAQ. There are 17 residues in the CDR3. With 2 bases clipped from V and 5 bases from J, the junction kept 11 bases outside the gene matches. This CDR3 reads CASSLYLTSGRLNEQYF. The CDR3 region has the DNA TGTGCCAGCAGCTTATATTTAACTAGCGGGAGATTGAACGAGCAGTACTTC.

This chain uses TRBV15 with TRBJ1-5, with 10 bases aligning to TRBD1. The germline V gene has CDR1 LNHNV and CDR2 YYDKDF (reference sequence). V was clipped by 4 bases and J by 15 bases; unmatched bases: 15. This CDR3 has 15 amino acids. The CDR3 loop is CATSILTGGAGRLHF. CDR3 in DNA: TGTGCCACCAGCATACTGACAGGGGGCGCGGGGAGATTGCATTTT.

The V and J genes are TRBV5-4 and TRBJ2-1; D possibly corresponds to TRBD2 (6 bases). The CDR3 covers 14 residues. V lost 2 bases, J lost 6 bases, and 12 bases lay in between. The germline V gene has CDR1 SGHNT and CDR2 YYREEE (reference sequence). CDR3 DNA sequence: TGTGCCAGCAGCTTTATGGGAGGAACCAATGAGCAGTTCTTC. It translates to CASSFMGGTNEQFF.

This chain connects TRBV4-3 to TRBJ2-7; 9 nucleotides agree with TRBD2. Trimming at V came to 0 bases and at J to 4 bases, leaving 7 bases not matched to a gene. Germline V CDR1 and CDR2: LGHNA, YSLEER. CDR3 size: 16 residues. This CDR3 reads CASSQDPSGTPYEQYF. The DNA of the CDR3 is TGCGCCAGCAGCCAAGACCCTAGCGGGACCCCATACGAGCAGTACTTC.

The V call is TRBV27, the J call TRBJ2-1; 7 bases are shared with TRBD1. The CDR3 consists of 14 residues. The V and J ends lost 8 bases and 7 bases, in that order; junction bases with no gene match: 11. Germline CDR1 and CDR2: MNHEY and SMNVEV (reference sequence). The CDR3 spells CASSIDRDSNEQFF. The CDR3 DNA reads as TGTGCCAGCTCTATTGACAGGGATAGTAATGAGCAGTTCTTC.

This chain connects TRBV18 to TRBJ1-1; the D gene is possibly TRBD1 (5 bases). V gave up 3 bases and J gave up 0 bases, with 14 bases separating them. Looked up from germline, CDR1 is KGHSH and CDR2 is LQKENI. The CDR3 has 16 residues. The CDR3: CASSPSAGPMNTEAFF. CDR3 coding DNA: TGTGCCAGCTCACCTAGTGCAGGGCCTATGAACACTGAAGCTTTCTTT.

This clone was picked up one time. The gene calls are TRBV4-3 and TRBJ1-3, with D uncertain. The CDR3 is 15 amino acids. Looked up from germline, CDR1 is LGHNA and CDR2 is YSLEER. V was shortened by 1 base and J by 1 base, with 8 bases between the two germline ends. The CDR3 nucleotides read TGCGCCAGCAGCCAAGCACCGGGATCTGGAAACACCATATATTTT. As protein: CASSQAPGSGNTIYF.

This sequence joins TRBV6-2 or TRBV6-3 and TRBJ1-2; 8 bases map to TRBD1. The CDR3 spans 15 residues. J gave up 1 base and V 6 bases, and 7 bases lay outside the gene matches. CDR1 is MNHEY and CDR2 is SVGEGT in the germline V gene. The CDR3 reads CASSPQGVRNYGYTF. The CDR3 DNA reads as TGTGCCAGCAGCCCACAGGGGGTGCGTAACTATGGCTACACCTTC.

The chain couples TRBV6-2 or TRBV6-3 to TRBJ2-7, with TRBD2 matching over 10 bases. J was trimmed by 7 bases and V by 4 bases; bases with no gene match: 7. The CDR3 length is 14 residues. Germline V gene lookup returns CDR1 MNHEY and CDR2 SVGEGT. CDR3 DNA: TGTGCCAGCAGTTTACTAGCGGGACTAGGGGAGCAGTACTTC. Its translation: CASSLLAGLGEQYF.

The rearrangement links TRBV6-5 to TRBJ2-7, with 7 bases identical to TRBD1. The CDR3 covers 14 residues. Per germline, CDR1 MNHEY and CDR2 SVGAGI. Trimming cost V 2 bases and J 2 bases; bases outside gene matches: 3. The CDR3 protein is CASSYEGTAYEQYF. The CDR3 nucleotides are TGTGCCAGCAGTTACGAGGGGACAGCCTACGAGCAGTACTTC.

The CDR3 coding sequence is TGTGCCAGCAGCAAAGAGTTAAGAGTGAGGGACAGAATAAATCAGCCCCAGCATTTT. Its translation: CASSKELRVRDRINQPQHF. The chain combines TRBV21-1 with TRBJ1-5; TRBD1 was called by the table and not checked on the DNA. TRBV21-1 is a known pseudogene. The CDR3 loop spans 19 amino acids.

This chain joins TRBV5-1 and TRBJ2-6, with 10 bases aligning to TRBD1. The ends lost 2 bases at V and 1 base at J; junction bases unmatched: 6. This CDR3 comprises 18 residues. Germline CDR1 and CDR2: SGHRS and YFSETQ. The CDR3 DNA reads as TGCGCCAGCAGCTTTGGGGACAGGGGAATTTCTGGGGCCAACGTCCTGACTTTC. Translation gives CASSFGDRGISGANVLTF.

This clone appeared a few times. The genes are TRBV7-9 and TRBJ2-7; D is uncertain. The germline V and J ends were trimmed by 5 bases and 1 base, with 3 bases remaining between them. This CDR3 comprises 11 residues. From germline, CDR1 is SEHNR and CDR2 FQNEAQ (reference sequence). The CDR3 region has the DNA TGTGCCAGCAGCCCTTCCTACGAGCAGTACTTC. As protein: CASSPSYEQYF.

This sequence joins TRBV6-2 or TRBV6-3 and TRBJ2-7; tentative D call: TRBD2 (6 bases). Germline assignment: CDR1 MNHEY and CDR2 SVGEGT. The CDR3 runs to 14 residues. V shed 5 bases and J shed 2 bases, with 13 bases lying between them. The CDR3 sequence: CASSPWDSTYEQYF. Written as DNA, the CDR3 is TGTGCCAGCAGTCCCTGGGACTCTACCTACGAGCAGTACTTC.

The rearrangement links TRBV28 to TRBJ1-6, with D unresolved. Deletions cut 8 bases from V and 7 bases from J, with 15 bases between. This CDR3 contains 14 residues. The germline CDR1 and CDR2 sequences are MDHEN and SYDVKM. In DNA form, the CDR3 reads TGTGCCAGCCGGCAATCTAGGAACAATTCACCCCTCCACTTT. Its protein product is CASRQSRNNSPLHF.